These 5 T cell receptor beta chains originate from one sample sequenced in a study of blood T cell repertoires in COVID-19. The table came from immunoSEQ multiplex PCR; TCRdb's copy has only in-frame clones and leaves some out. The top ten hold approximately 8.8% of the sample, which has roughly 40,000 clones, roughly 88% seen once. Sample: peripheral blood. All receptors come from a woman in her 70s with acute or convalescent COVID-19.

The V gene is TRBV2, the J gene TRBJ1-3, with D perhaps TRBD1 (6 bases). Germline loops: CDR1 SNHLY, CDR2 FYNNEI. V lost 5 bases to trimming and J lost 0 bases, with 8 bases between them. This CDR3 comprises 14 residues. The CDR3 DNA reads as TGTGCCAGCAGTAAGGGGGTCTCTGGAAACACCATATATTTT. Its protein is CASSKGVSGNTIYF.

Here the CDR3 reads CASSVLHLTNTGELFF. CDR3 bases: TGTGCCAGCAGCGTACTACATCTTACGAACACCGGGGAGCTGTTTTTT. V gene TRBV5-4 combines with J gene TRBJ2-2, with D unclear. The CDR3 covers 16 residues. CDR1 is SGHNT, CDR2 YYREEE, per germline (reference sequence). V was clipped by 4 bases and J by 0 bases, with 13 bases between them. Supplemented by reference TRBV5-4 and TRBJ2-2, the full variable domain reads ETGVTQSPTHLIKTRGQQVTLRCSSQSGHNTVSWYQQALGQGPQFIFQYYREEENGRGNFPPRFSGLQFPNYSSELNVNALELDDSALYLCASSVLHLTNTGELFFGEGSRLTVL.

The chain carries TRBV7-2 and TRBJ2-2; D perhaps matches TRBD1 (5 bases). Germline CDR1 SGHTA, CDR2 FQGNSA. Trimming took 2 bases from V and 8 from J, leaving 15 bases between them. The CDR3 spans 15 residues. The CDR3 DNA sequence: TGTGCCAGCAGCTTACGGCAGGGCCCCACGGGGGAGCTGTTTTTT. Protein product: CASSLRQGPTGELFF.

The V call is TRBV5-1, the J call TRBJ2-1; a weak D match, TRBD1 (6 bases). Trimming removed 4 bases at V and 0 bases at J, with 11 bases between. Germline-derived CDR1 and CDR2 are SGHRS and YFSETQ. The CDR3 loop spans 15 amino acids. CDR3 DNA: TGCGCCAGCAGCGGGGGCGGAAGCTCCTACAATGAGCAGTTCTTC. Its translation: CASSGGGSSYNEQFF. Variable domain in full (rest from reference TRBV5-1 and TRBJ2-1): KAGVTQTPRYLIKTRGQQVTLSCSPISGHRSVSWYQQTPGQGLQFLFEYFSETQRNKGNFPGRFSGRQFSNSRSEMNVSTLELGDSALYLCASSGGGSSYNEQFFGPGTRLTVL.

The table lists this clone with a few counts. This chain uses TRBV6-2 or TRBV6-3 with TRBJ2-7; 7 bases match TRBD2. Germline-derived CDR1 and CDR2 are MNHEY and SVGEGT. The CDR3 spans 15 residues. V trimming: 0 bases; J trimming: 2 bases; junction bases outside the gene matches: 4. The CDR3 region has the DNA TGTGCCAGCAGTTACTCTGCGGGGGAACCCTACGAGCAGTACGTC. Translating gives CASSYSAGEPYEQYV.